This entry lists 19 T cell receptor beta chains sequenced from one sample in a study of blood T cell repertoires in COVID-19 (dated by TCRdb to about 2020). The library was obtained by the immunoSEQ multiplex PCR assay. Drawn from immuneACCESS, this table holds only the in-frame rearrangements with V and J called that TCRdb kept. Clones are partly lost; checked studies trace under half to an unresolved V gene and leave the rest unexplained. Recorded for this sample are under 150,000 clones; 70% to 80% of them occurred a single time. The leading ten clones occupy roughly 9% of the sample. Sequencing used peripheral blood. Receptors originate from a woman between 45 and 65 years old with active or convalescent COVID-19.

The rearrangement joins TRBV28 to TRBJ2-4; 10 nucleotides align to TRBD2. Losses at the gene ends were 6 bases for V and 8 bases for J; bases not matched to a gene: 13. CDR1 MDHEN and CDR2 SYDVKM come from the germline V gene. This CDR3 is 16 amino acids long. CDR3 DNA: TGTGCCAGCAGCACTAGCGGGGTTCGGGTTATGTACATTCAGTACTTC. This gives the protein CASSTSGVRVMYIQYF.

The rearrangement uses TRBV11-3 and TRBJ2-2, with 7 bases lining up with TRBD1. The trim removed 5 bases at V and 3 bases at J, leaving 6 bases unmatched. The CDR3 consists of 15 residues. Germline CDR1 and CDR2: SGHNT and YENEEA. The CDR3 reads CASSTGTAHTGELFF. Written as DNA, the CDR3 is TGTGCCAGCAGCACAGGGACAGCACACACCGGGGAGCTGTTTTTT.

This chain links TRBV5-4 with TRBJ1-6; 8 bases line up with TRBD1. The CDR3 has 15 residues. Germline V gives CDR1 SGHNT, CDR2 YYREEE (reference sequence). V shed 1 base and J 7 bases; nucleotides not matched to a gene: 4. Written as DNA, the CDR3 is TGTGCCAGCAGCTTGACGCAGGGGGCGAATTCACCCCTCCACTTT. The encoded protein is CASSLTQGANSPLHF.

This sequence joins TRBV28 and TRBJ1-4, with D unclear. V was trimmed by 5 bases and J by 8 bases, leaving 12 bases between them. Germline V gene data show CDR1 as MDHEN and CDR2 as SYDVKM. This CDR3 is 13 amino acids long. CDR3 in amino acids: CASSPHPEEKLFF. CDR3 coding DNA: TGTGCCAGCAGTCCCCACCCAGAAGAAAAACTGTTTTTT.

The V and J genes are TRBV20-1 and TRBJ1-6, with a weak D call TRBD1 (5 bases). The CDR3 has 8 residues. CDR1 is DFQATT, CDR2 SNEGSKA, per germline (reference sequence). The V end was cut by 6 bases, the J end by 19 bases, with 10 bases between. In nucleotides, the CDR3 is TGCAGTGCCGACAGAGAGCACTTT. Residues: CSADREHF.

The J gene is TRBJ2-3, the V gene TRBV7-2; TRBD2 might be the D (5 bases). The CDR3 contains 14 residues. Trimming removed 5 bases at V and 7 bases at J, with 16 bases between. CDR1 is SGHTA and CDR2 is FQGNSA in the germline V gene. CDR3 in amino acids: CASSDPAGRNTQYF. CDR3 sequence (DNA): TGTGCCAGCAGCGACCCGGCGGGCAGGAATACGCAGTATTTT. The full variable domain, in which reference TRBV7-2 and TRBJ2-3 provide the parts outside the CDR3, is GAGVSQSPSNKVTEKGKDVELRCDPISGHTALYWYRQSLGQGLEFLIYFQGNSAPDKSGLPSDRFSAERTGGSVSTLTIQRTQQEDSAVYLCASSDPAGRNTQYFGPGTRLTVL.

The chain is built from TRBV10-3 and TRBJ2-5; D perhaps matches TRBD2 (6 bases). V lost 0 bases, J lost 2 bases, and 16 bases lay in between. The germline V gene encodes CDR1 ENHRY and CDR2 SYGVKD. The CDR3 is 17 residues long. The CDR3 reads CAISESGGRDFQETQYF. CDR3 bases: TGTGCCATCAGTGAGTCGGGCGGGCGGGATTTTCAAGAGACCCAGTACTTC.

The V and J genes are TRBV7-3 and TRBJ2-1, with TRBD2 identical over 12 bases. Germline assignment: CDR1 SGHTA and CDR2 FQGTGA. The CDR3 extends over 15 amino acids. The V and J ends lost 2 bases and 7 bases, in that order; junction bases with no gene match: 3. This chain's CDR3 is CASSLLAGGLNEQFF. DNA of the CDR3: TGTGCCAGCAGCTTACTAGCGGGGGGGCTTAATGAGCAGTTCTTC.

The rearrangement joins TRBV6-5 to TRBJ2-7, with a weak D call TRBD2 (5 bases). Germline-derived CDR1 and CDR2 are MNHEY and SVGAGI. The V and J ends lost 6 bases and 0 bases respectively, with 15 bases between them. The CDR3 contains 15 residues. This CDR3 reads CASRPMGSTSYEQYF. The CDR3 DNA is TGTGCCAGCAGACCAATGGGGAGTACCTCCTACGAGCAGTACTTC.

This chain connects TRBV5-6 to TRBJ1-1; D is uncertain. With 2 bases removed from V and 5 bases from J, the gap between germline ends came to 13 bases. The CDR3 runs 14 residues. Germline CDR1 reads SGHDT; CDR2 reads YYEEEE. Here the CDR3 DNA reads TGTGCCAGCAGCTTTTCGCGGCCGAGTACTGAAGCTTTCTTT. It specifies CASSFSRPSTEAFF.

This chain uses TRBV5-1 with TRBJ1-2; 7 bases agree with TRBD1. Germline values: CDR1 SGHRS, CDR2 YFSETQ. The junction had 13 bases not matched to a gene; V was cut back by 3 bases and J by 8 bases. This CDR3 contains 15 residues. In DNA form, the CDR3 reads TGCGCCAGCAGCTGGAGAGGGGACAGCGCCCAGGGCTACACCTTC. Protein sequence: CASSWRGDSAQGYTF.

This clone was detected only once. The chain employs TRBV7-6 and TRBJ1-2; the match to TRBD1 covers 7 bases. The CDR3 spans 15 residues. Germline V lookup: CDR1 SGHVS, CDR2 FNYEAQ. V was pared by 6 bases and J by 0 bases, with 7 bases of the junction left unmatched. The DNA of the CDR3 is TGTGCCAGCAGGAAAATCGGGACAGCTAACTATGGCTACACCTTC. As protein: CASRKIGTANYGYTF.

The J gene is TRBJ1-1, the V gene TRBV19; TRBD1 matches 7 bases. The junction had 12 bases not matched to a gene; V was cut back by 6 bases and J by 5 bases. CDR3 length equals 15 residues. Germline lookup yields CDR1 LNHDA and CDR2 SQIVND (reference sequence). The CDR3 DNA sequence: TGTGCCAGTAGGCTAGACAGGGCCGGAGGGACTGAAGCTTTCTTT. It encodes CASRLDRAGGTEAFF.

DNA for the CDR3: TGTGCCATCAGTGTCCAGGCAAAGGAATCAGAAGCTTTCTTT. Its protein product is CAISVQAKESEAFF. The chain combines TRBV10-3 with TRBJ1-1; D gene unclear. This CDR3 has 14 amino acids. Germline V gene sequence: CDR1 ENHRY, CDR2 SYGVKD. V was shortened by 4 bases and J by 8 bases, with 17 bases between the two germline ends.

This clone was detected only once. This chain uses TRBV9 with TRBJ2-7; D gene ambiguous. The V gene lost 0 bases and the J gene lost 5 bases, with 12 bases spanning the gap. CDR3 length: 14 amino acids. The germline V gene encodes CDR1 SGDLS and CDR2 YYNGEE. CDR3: CASSVGASRHEQYF. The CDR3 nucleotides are TGTGCCAGCAGCGTAGGGGCCAGTCGCCACGAGCAGTACTTC. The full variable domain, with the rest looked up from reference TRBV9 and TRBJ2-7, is DSGVTQTPKHLITATGQRVTLRCSPRSGDLSVYWYQQSLDQGLQFLIQYYNGEERAKGNILERFSAQQFPDLHSELNLSSLELGDSALYFCASSVGASRHEQYFGPGTRLTVT.

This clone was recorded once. As DNA, the CDR3 is TGTGCCAGCAGCTACGATAGCGGGGGGGCCTACAATGAGCAGTTCTTC. It translates to CASSYDSGGAYNEQFF. The rearrangement uses TRBV7-3 and TRBJ2-1, with 11 bases lining up with TRBD2. CDR1 and CDR2 from the germline V gene are SGHTA and FQGTGA. The CDR3 is 16 amino acids. With 4 bases clipped from V and 2 bases from J, the junction kept 4 bases outside the gene matches.

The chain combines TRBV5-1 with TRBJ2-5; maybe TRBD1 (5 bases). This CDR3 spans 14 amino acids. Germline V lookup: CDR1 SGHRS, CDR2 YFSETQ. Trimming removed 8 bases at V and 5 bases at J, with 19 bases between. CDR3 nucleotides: TGCGCCAGTTCCCGGCTCAGGGAACGGGAGACCCAGTACTTC. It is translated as CASSRLRERETQYF.

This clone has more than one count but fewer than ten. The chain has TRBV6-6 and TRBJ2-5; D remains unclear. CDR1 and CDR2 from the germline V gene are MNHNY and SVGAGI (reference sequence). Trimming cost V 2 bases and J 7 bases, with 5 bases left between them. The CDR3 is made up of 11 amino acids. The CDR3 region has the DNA TGTGCCAGCAGTTACGAGCGGACCCAGTACTTC. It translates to CASSYERTQYF.

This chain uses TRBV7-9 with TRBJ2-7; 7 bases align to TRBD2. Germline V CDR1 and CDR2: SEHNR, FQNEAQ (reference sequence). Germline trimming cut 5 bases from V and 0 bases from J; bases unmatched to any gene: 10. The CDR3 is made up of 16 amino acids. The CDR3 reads CASSPTAGGSSYEQYF. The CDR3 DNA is TGTGCCAGCAGCCCTACCGCTGGCGGGAGCTCCTACGAGCAGTACTTC.